The 4 T cell receptor beta chains listed next were all sequenced from one sample in a study of blood T cell repertoires in COVID-19. Only in-frame clones appear in the TCRdb table, and some are missing; sequencing was by immunoSEQ multiplex PCR. The repertoire holds approximately 41,000 clones, with around 86% as singletons. Material for sequencing was peripheral blood. Every receptor here comes from a man between 50 and 59 years old with active COVID-19.

This clone was recorded only once. The CDR3 DNA reads as TGTGCCAGCAGCTTACGGGGTGCGTACAATGAGCAGTTCTTC. Encoded protein: CASSLRGAYNEQFF. The V gene is TRBV7-6, the J gene TRBJ2-1, with D tentatively TRBD2 (5 bases). The CDR3 runs 14 residues. The V end was cut by 2 bases, the J end by 4 bases, with 9 bases between. The germline V gene has CDR1 SGHVS and CDR2 FNYEAQ.

The chain combines TRBV7-3 with TRBJ2-3, with 7 bases that match TRBD2. The CDR3 is 15 amino acids. Germline lookup yields CDR1 SGHTA and CDR2 FQGTGA. Trimming at V came to 3 bases and at J to 0 bases, leaving 3 bases not matched to a gene. CDR3 amino acids: CASSLRGSSTDTQYF. The CDR3 nucleotides are TGTGCCAGCAGCTTGCGGGGGTCTAGCACAGATACGCAGTATTTT.

This sequence joins TRBV12-5 and TRBJ1-2; 8 bases are a match to TRBD1. Losses at the gene ends were 1 base for V and 8 bases for J; bases not matched to a gene: 6. Germline V lookup: CDR1 LGHNT, CDR2 FRNRAP. The CDR3 has 14 amino acids. For the CDR3, the DNA is TGTGCTAGTGGTTTGGCGACAGGGGTTCAGGGCTACACCTTC. Translated: CASGLATGVQGYTF.

The V gene is TRBV28, the J gene TRBJ1-2; D remains ambiguous. Germline loops: CDR1 MDHEN, CDR2 SYDVKM. The V gene lost 6 bases and the J gene lost 4 bases, with 21 bases spanning the gap. The CDR3 is made up of 16 amino acids. The CDR3 here is CASSPPPPRQLYGYTF. The CDR3 DNA sequence: TGTGCCAGCAGCCCCCCCCCTCCCCGCCAACTCTATGGCTACACCTTC.